This T cell receptor beta chain was sequenced in a study of T cell changes during pregnancy in multiple sclerosis. Trimming cost V 2 bases and J 6 bases, with 8 bases left between them. Germline V gene sequence: CDR1 DFQATT, CDR2 SNEGSKA (reference sequence). The CDR3 is 11 residues long. Clones were sequenced by immunoSEQ multiplex PCR, and TCRdb holds only the in-frame ones, with some missing. The sample lists just under 45,000 clones, 80% to 95% occurring once. The TCR comes from a female donor with multiple sclerosis, enrolled in a pregnancy study. The source material was CD4+ T cells from peripheral blood mononuclear cells, sampled in the first trimester of pregnancy. This rearrangement joins TRBV20-1 to TRBJ2-7, with D possibly TRBD2 on 5 matching bases. Here the CDR3 reads CSARRAGEQYF. CDR3 nucleotide sequence: TGCAGTGCTAGAAGGGCGGGCGAGCAGTACTTC.